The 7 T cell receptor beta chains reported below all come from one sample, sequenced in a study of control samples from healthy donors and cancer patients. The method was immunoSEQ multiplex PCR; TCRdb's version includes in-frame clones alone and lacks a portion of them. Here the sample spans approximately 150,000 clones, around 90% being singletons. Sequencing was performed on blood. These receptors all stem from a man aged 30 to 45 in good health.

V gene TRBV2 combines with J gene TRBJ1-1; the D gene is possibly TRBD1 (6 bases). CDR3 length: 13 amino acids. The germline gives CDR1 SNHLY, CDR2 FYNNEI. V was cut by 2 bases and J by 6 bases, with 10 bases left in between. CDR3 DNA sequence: TGTGCCAGCAGTGAAACAGGGTCGGCTGAAGCTTTCTTT. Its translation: CASSETGSAEAFF.

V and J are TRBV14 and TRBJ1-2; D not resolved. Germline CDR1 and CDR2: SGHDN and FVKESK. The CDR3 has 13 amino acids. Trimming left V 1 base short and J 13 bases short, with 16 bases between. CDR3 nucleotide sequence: TGTGCCAGCAGCCAAGCGGGGAAGGGCCCCTCCACCTTC. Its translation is CASSQAGKGPSTF.

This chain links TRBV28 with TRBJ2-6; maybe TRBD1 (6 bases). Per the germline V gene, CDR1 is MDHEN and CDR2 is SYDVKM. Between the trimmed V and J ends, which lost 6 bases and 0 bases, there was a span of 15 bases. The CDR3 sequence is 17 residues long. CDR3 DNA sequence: TGTGCCAGCAGACCGGACAGTTTAACCTCTGGGGCCAACGTCCTGACTTTC. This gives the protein CASRPDSLTSGANVLTF.

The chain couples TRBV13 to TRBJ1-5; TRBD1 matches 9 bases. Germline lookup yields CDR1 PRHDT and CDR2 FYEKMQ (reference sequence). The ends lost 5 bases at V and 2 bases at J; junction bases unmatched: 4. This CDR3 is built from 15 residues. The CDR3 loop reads CASSIGTGRNQPQHF. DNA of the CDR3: TGTGCCAGCAGCATCGGGACAGGGCGCAATCAGCCCCAGCATTTT.

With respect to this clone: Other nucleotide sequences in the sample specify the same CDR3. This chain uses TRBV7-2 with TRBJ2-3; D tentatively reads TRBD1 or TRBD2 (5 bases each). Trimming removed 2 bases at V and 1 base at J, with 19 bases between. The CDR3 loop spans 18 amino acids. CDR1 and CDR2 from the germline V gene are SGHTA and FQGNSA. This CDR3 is CASSLSRIGGRGTDTQYF. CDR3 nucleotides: TGTGCCAGCAGCTTATCTCGGATTGGGGGTCGGGGCACAGATACGCAGTATTTT.

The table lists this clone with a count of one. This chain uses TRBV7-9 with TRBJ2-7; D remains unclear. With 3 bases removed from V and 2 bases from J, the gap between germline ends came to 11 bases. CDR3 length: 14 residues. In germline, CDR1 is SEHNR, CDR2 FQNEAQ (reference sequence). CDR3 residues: CASSFLAGTYEQYF. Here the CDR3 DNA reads TGTGCCAGCAGCTTTCTGGCAGGAACCTACGAGCAGTACTTC.

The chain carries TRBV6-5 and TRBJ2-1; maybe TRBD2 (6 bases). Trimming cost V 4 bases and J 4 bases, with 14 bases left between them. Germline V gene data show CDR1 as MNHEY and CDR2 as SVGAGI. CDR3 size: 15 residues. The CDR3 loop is CASSSPGLHYNEQFF. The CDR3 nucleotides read TGTGCCAGCAGTTCCCCGGGACTGCATTACAATGAGCAGTTCTTC.